This T cell receptor (beta chain) appears in the sequencing data of a study of blood T cell repertoires in COVID-19. In the source study's methods: Researchers report that nucleated cell counts were estimated from reference gene primer amplification. TCRdb keeps only in-frame clones here, not all; method: immunoSEQ multiplex PCR. V, J and clone size are those of that table, while D and trimming were read from the DNA. The data hold 400,000 or so clones, with about nine tenths observed a single time. The Seattle patients joined while their infection was active and were tracked longitudinally afterward. V shed 4 bases and J shed 2 bases, with 17 bases lying between them. This CDR3 spans 16 amino acids. CDR1 is LNHDA, CDR2 SQIVND, per germline (reference sequence).

The chain joins TRBV19 to TRBJ2-5, with D possibly matching TRBD1 (5 bases). The receptor comes from a woman between 40 and 50 years old with COVID-19, enrolled during active disease. Sequenced sample: peripheral blood. Here the CDR3 reads CASSTLLVGQQETQYF. CDR3 in DNA: TGTGCCAGTAGTACCCTTCTGGTAGGACAACAAGAGACCCAGTACTTC.